The table lists the clone carrying this T cell receptor (beta chain) with a count of one. Its antigen is currently unknown. The protocol was immunoSEQ multiplex PCR, while the TCRdb copy is restricted to in-frame clones and leaves out a portion. The sample consists of roughly 110,000 clones, about 93% of them appearing once. Germline CDR1 is SQVTM and CDR2 is ANQGSEA. With 8 bases removed from V and 1 base from J, the gap between germline ends came to 15 bases. The CDR3 contains 14 residues. The data are from a study of siplizumab effects on memory and regulatory T cells. Study conclusions and caveats: Naive T cells appeared more varied than memory cells and looked like key alloresponse contributors.

The source material was non-Treg CD4+ T cells sorted from blood. The receptor was isolated from a human donor in good health. The chain combines TRBV29-1 with TRBJ2-1, with D perhaps given as TRBD1 or TRBD2 (5 bases each). CDR3 loop: CSSTGTPSYNEQFF. CDR3 in DNA: TGCAGCTCAACCGGGACCCCTTCCTACAATGAGCAGTTCTTC.